The 30 T cell receptor beta chains below all came from one sample that was sequenced in a study of shared clonotypes between healthy human individuals. Sequenced by immunoSEQ multiplex PCR; TCRdb stores in-frame clones only, minus some. The sample holds 2 million to 3 million clones, roughly 93% seen once. The sequenced material came from naive CD4+ T cells from PBMCs. Subset in this sample: CD45RA+ positively selected. The source of these receptors is a man younger than 35 in good health. Some clones in this sample may be carry-over from other donors' samples.

The chain is built from TRBV4-1 and TRBJ2-4; perhaps TRBD2 as D (5 bases). The CDR3 runs to 13 residues. Germline CDR1 is MGHRA and CDR2 is YSYEKL. V was pared by 0 bases and J by 5 bases, with 5 bases between. Here the CDR3 reads CASSQDGENIQYF. The DNA for the CDR3 is TGCGCCAGCAGCCAAGACGGGGAAAACATTCAGTACTTC.

The chain carries TRBV18 and TRBJ1-1, with a possible D match to TRBD1 (5 bases). CDR1 KGHSH and CDR2 LQKENI come from the germline V gene. The CDR3 length is 12 residues. Trimming removed 2 bases from V and 11 bases from J, with 12 bases in between. In DNA form, the CDR3 reads TGTGCCAGCTCACCAACGGGGGGGGACGCTTTCTTT. This encodes CASSPTGGDAFF. The full variable domain, rest sourced from reference TRBV18 and TRBJ1-1, is NAGVMQNPRHLVRRRGQEARLRCSPMKGHSHVYWYRQLPEEGLKFMVYLQKENIIDESGMPKERFSAEFPKEGPSILRIQQVVRGDSAAYFCASSPTGGDAFFGQGTRLTVV.

Points on this clone: The same CDR3 also results from other DNA sequences found in this sample. This sequence joins TRBV10-2 and TRBJ2-3; D not resolved. The V gene's germline CDR1 is WSHSY and CDR2 SAAADI. V lost 5 bases, J lost 0 bases, and 9 bases lay in between. The CDR3 is 14 residues long. In DNA, the CDR3 is TGCGCCAGCAGTCAACGTTTAAGCACAGATACGCAGTATTTT. Amino acid sequence: CASSQRLSTDTQYF.

The chain is built from TRBV4-1 and TRBJ1-5; perhaps TRBD1 as D (5 bases). This CDR3 is 14 amino acids long. V lost 5 bases and J lost 0, with 8 bases in between. Germline loops: CDR1 MGHRA, CDR2 YSYEKL. The CDR3 sequence is CASSLQVSNQPQHF. As DNA, the CDR3 is TGCGCCAGCAGCTTACAGGTTAGCAATCAGCCCCAGCATTTT.

The gene calls are TRBV7-2 and TRBJ1-2; weak D call: TRBD1 (5 bases). CDR1 SGHTA and CDR2 FQGNSA come from the germline V gene. This CDR3 is built from 14 residues. The V and J ends lost 2 bases and 6 bases respectively, with 13 bases between them. The CDR3 loop reads CASSLRDGGDGYTF. CDR3 DNA sequence: TGTGCCAGCAGCTTACGAGACGGGGGTGATGGCTACACCTTC. The variable domain in full, completed from reference TRBV7-2 and TRBJ1-2, reads GAGVSQSPSNKVTEKGKDVELRCDPISGHTALYWYRQSLGQGLEFLIYFQGNSAPDKSGLPSDRFSAERTGGSVSTLTIQRTQQEDSAVYLCASSLRDGGDGYTFGSGTRLTVV.

The V and J genes are TRBV25-1 and TRBJ1-1; perhaps TRBD1 as D (6 bases). Germline V gene data show CDR1 as MGHDK and CDR2 as SYGVNS. V lost 9 bases, J lost 1 base, and 12 bases lay in between. The CDR3 is made up of 13 amino acids. CDR3 amino acids: CASRDMKNTEAFF. CDR3 nucleotide sequence: TGTGCCAGTCGGGACATGAAGAACACTGAAGCTTTCTTT.

The chain is built from TRBV5-1 and TRBJ2-1, with TRBD2 identical over 9 bases. CDR3 size: 16 residues. Germline trimming cut 0 bases from V and 2 bases from J; bases unmatched to any gene: 3. The V gene's germline CDR1 is SGHRS and CDR2 YFSETQ. The CDR3 loop reads CASSLGGGRAYNEQFF. The CDR3 bases are TGCGCCAGCAGCTTGGGGGGCGGGAGGGCCTACAATGAGCAGTTCTTC.

The chain employs TRBV9 and TRBJ1-3; D might be TRBD1 (5 bases). CDR3 length equals 17 residues. The V and J ends lost 3 bases and 0 bases respectively, with 16 bases between them. CDR1 is SGDLS and CDR2 is YYNGEE in the germline V gene. CDR3 nucleotides: TGTGCCAGCAGCGGGGAACTGGGACGGATCTCTGGAAACACCATATATTTT. This codes for CASSGELGRISGNTIYF.

The chain has TRBV5-1 and TRBJ2-7; 10 nucleotides match TRBD2. There are 16 residues in the CDR3. V lost 0 bases to trimming and J lost 6 bases; unmatched junction nucleotides: 9. The germline CDR1 and CDR2 sequences are SGHRS and YFSETQ. In nucleotides, the CDR3 is TGCGCCAGCAGCTTGGCTCTAGCGGGAGCAATGAGCGAGCAGTACTTC. This gives the protein CASSLALAGAMSEQYF.

CDR3 sequence: CASSPTPLGGNTEAFF. The CDR3, as DNA: TGCGCCAGCAGCCCGACTCCCCTAGGGGGGAACACTGAAGCTTTCTTT. The chain combines TRBV5-1 with TRBJ1-1; maybe TRBD1 (6 bases). The CDR3 sequence is 16 residues long. Per germline, CDR1 SGHRS and CDR2 YFSETQ. Trimming pared 4 bases from V and 1 base from J, leaving 17 bases between.

The chain carries TRBV5-1 and TRBJ2-7, with a possible D match to TRBD1 (6 bases). From germline, CDR1 is SGHRS and CDR2 YFSETQ. The CDR3 has 16 amino acids. V lost 0 bases, J lost 0 bases, and 13 bases lay in between. As DNA, the CDR3 is TGCGCCAGCAGCTTGGTTATGGGGGCGAGCTCCTACGAGCAGTACTTC. Translating it yields CASSLVMGASSYEQYF.

This clone was recorded only once. V gene TRBV2 combines with J gene TRBJ2-7; TRBD2 matches 8 bases. The CDR3 is made up of 16 amino acids. Germline CDR1 and CDR2: SNHLY and FYNNEI. Trimming took 7 bases from V and 2 from J; bases not matched to a gene: 13. CDR3 sequence (DNA): TGTGCCAGCACCAAGGCGGGAGGTGGGATAACCTACGAGCAGTACTTC. Amino acids: CASTKAGGGITYEQYF. Full variable domain (missing parts from reference TRBV2 and TRBJ2-7): EPEVTQTPSHQVTQMGQEVILRCVPISNHLYFYWYRQILGQKVEFLVSFYNNEISEKSEIFDDQFSVERPDGSNFTLKIRSTKLEDSAMYFCASTKAGGGITYEQYFGPGTRLTVT.

This clone is a singleton in its sample. The chain joins TRBV9 to TRBJ1-3; D is undetermined. V lost 4 bases and J 0 bases, leaving 11 bases between the germline ends. Germline-derived CDR1 and CDR2 are SGDLS and YYNGEE. CDR3 size: 15 residues. As DNA, the CDR3 is TGTGCCAGCAGCCCCGAAGTGGGCTCTGGAAACACCATATATTTT. This codes for CASSPEVGSGNTIYF.

The V and J genes are TRBV4-3 and TRBJ2-7, with a weak D call TRBD2 (5 bases). Trimming took off 0 bases at V and 6 bases at J, with 9 bases between the two ends. Per germline, CDR1 LGHNA and CDR2 YSLEER. The CDR3 is 13 residues long. In DNA, the CDR3 is TGCGCCAGCAGCCAAGAGGGAGCGCTCGAGCAGTACTTC. As protein: CASSQEGALEQYF.

The rearrangement uses TRBV6-5 and TRBJ2-4; 11 nucleotides match TRBD2. V lost 7 bases, J lost 9 bases, and 8 bases stayed unmatched. The CDR3 sequence is 14 residues long. Germline assignment: CDR1 MNHEY and CDR2 SVGAGI. CDR3 DNA: TGTGCCAGCACCCCCTCGGGACTAGCGGCCATTCAGTACTTC. Translating gives CASTPSGLAAIQYF.

The V and J genes are TRBV6-1 and TRBJ2-3; D call uncertain. Germline lookup yields CDR1 MNHNS and CDR2 SASEGT. The CDR3 sequence is 13 residues long. Trimming cost V 3 bases and J 2 bases, with 6 bases left between them. Here the CDR3 reads CASSDHLTDTQYF. The CDR3 coding sequence is TGTGCCAGCAGTGATCACCTCACAGATACGCAGTATTTT.

V usage is TRBV21-1 and J usage is TRBJ2-6. TRBV21-1 has pseudogene status. CDR3 length equals 19 residues. CDR3 nucleotide sequence: TGTGCCAGCAGCAAAGCGGAGGGGGGCCTCGGCTCTGGGGCCAACGTCCTGACTTTC. Protein: CASSKAEGGLGSGANVLTF.

The chain uses TRBV7-3 and TRBJ2-7; D is possibly TRBD2 (5 bases). The V gene lost 5 bases and the J gene lost 5 bases, with 16 bases spanning the gap. The CDR3 is 14 amino acids. The V gene's germline CDR1 is SGHTA and CDR2 FQGTGA. The CDR3 nucleotides are TGTGCCAGCAGCGTATTACCATTTAGCGACGAGCAGTACTTC. It encodes CASSVLPFSDEQYF.

This clone appeared once. The chain is built from TRBV20-1 and TRBJ1-1; no definite D call. Germline assignment: CDR1 DFQATT and CDR2 SNEGSKA (reference sequence). Between the trimmed V and J ends, which lost 1 base and 7 bases, there was a span of 7 bases. The CDR3 totals 11 residues. DNA for the CDR3: TGCAGTGCTAGAGCGGGTTATGAAGCTTTCTTT. Translated: CSARAGYEAFF.

J is TRBJ2-3 and V is TRBV9; D may be TRBD2 (5 bases). CDR3 length: 15 amino acids. CDR1 and CDR2 (germline): SGDLS, YYNGEE. With 0 bases removed from V and 2 bases from J, the gap between germline ends came to 10 bases. The CDR3 DNA sequence: TGTGCCAGCAGCGTAGGAGGGCCGATCACAGATACGCAGTATTTT. Translation: CASSVGGPITDTQYF.

This clone was counted a few times. The chain combines TRBV6-1 with TRBJ1-5; D is ambiguous. V lost 2 bases and J 9 bases, leaving 8 bases between the germline ends. Germline assignment: CDR1 MNHNS and CDR2 SASEGT. The CDR3 is 12 residues long. CDR3 residues: CASSELDRPQHF. CDR3 DNA sequence: TGTGCCAGCAGTGAACTGGACCGGCCCCAGCATTTT.

The rearrangement links TRBV5-5 to TRBJ2-3; D tentatively reads TRBD1 or TRBD2 (5 bases each). Germline CDR1 is SGHKS and CDR2 is YYEKEE (reference sequence). The CDR3 runs 14 residues. V was pared by 4 bases and J by 5 bases, with 14 bases between. The CDR3 coding sequence is TGTGCCAGCAGCCTTGTCCGGGACGGAGATACGCAGTATTTT. Translating it yields CASSLVRDGDTQYF. The full variable domain, completed using reference TRBV5-5 and TRBJ2-3, is DAGVTQSPTHLIKTRGQQVTLRCSPISGHKSVSWYQQVLGQGPQFIFQYYEKEERGRGNFPDRFSARQFPNYSSELNVNALLLGDSALYLCASSLVRDGDTQYFGPGTRLTVL.

The chain is built from TRBV19 and TRBJ1-1; 8 nucleotides match TRBD1. V trimming: 7 bases; J trimming: 4 bases; junction bases outside the gene matches: 5. The CDR3 totals 13 residues. Per germline, CDR1 LNHDA and CDR2 SQIVND (reference sequence). In DNA, the CDR3 is TGTGCCAGTAAACGGACAGGGAGCACTGAAGCTTTCTTT. This gives the protein CASKRTGSTEAFF.

This chain joins TRBV18 and TRBJ2-7; weak D call: TRBD2 (5 bases). Germline-derived CDR1 and CDR2 are KGHSH and LQKENI. The V gene lost 3 bases and the J gene lost 6 bases, with 18 bases spanning the gap. CDR3 length: 15 amino acids. The CDR3 nucleotides read TGTGCCAGCTCACCCGTCACCGGGGTGGGCTTCGAGCAGTACTTC. Its protein is CASSPVTGVGFEQYF.

The chain carries TRBV5-1 and TRBJ2-1, with 7 bases matching TRBD2. Germline assignment: CDR1 SGHRS and CDR2 YFSETQ. The CDR3 runs 16 residues. V shed 4 bases and J 12 bases; nucleotides not matched to a gene: 19. The DNA for the CDR3 is TGCGCCAGCAGCCAGGGAACTAGCGCCAACCCCCCTTCGCAGTTCTTC. Translating gives CASSQGTSANPPSQFF.

CDR3 nucleotide sequence: TGTGCCAGCATGAAGGGACAGGGGGCTAACGAGCAGTACTTC. Residues: CASMKGQGANEQYF. The chain recombines TRBV27 with TRBJ2-7, with 12 bases matching TRBD1. The CDR3 totals 14 residues. V lost 7 bases to trimming and J lost 5 bases; unmatched junction nucleotides: 6. CDR1 is MNHEY and CDR2 is SMNVEV in the germline V gene (reference sequence).

The rearrangement links TRBV5-5 to TRBJ1-3; TRBD1 matches at 8 bases. Germline CDR1 is SGHKS and CDR2 is YYEKEE (reference sequence). This CDR3 spans 14 amino acids. V lost 4 bases, J lost 4 bases, and 4 bases stayed unmatched. CDR3 loop: CASSQRTGGNTIYF. The CDR3 nucleotides read TGTGCCAGCAGCCAACGGACAGGGGGAAACACCATATATTTT.

The chain uses TRBV5-1 and TRBJ1-4; no definite D call. This CDR3 has 16 amino acids. V was trimmed by 2 bases and J by 3 bases, leaving 14 bases between them. Germline V gene data show CDR1 as SGHRS and CDR2 as YFSETQ. Here the CDR3 reads CASSLYPGLPNEKLFF. In DNA form, the CDR3 reads TGCGCCAGCAGCTTATACCCCGGGCTACCTAATGAAAAACTGTTTTTT.

V gene TRBV6-5 combines with J gene TRBJ1-1; unclear D gene. With 5 bases removed from V and 1 base from J, the gap between germline ends came to 14 bases. This CDR3 is 15 amino acids long. Germline values: CDR1 MNHEY, CDR2 SVGAGI. In DNA form, the CDR3 reads TGTGCCAGCAGTCCACGGGTCCCAGGGAACACTGAAGCTTTCTTT. Translation: CASSPRVPGNTEAFF.

The genes are TRBV7-2 and TRBJ2-3, with 10 nucleotides matching TRBD1. From germline, CDR1 is SGHTA and CDR2 FQGNSA. The CDR3 is 15 residues long. V was pared by 5 bases and J by 5 bases, with 7 bases of the junction left unmatched. CDR3 residues: CASSPRQGARDTQYF. CDR3 bases: TGTGCCAGCAGCCCGAGACAGGGGGCCCGAGATACGCAGTATTTT.